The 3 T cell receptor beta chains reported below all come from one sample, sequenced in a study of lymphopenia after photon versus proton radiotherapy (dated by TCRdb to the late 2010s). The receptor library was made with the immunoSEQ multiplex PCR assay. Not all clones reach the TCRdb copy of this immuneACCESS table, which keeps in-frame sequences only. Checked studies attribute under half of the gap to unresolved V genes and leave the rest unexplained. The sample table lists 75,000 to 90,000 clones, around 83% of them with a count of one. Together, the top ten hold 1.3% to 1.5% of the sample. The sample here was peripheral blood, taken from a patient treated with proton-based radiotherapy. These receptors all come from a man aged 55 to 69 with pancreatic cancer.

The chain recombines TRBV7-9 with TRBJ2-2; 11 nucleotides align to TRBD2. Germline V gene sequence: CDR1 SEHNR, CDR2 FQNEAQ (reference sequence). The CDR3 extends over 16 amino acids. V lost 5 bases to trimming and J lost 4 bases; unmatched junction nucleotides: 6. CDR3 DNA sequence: TGTGCCAGCAGCCCTACTAGCGGGAGAGGCACCGGGGAGCTGTTTTTT. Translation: CASSPTSGRGTGELFF. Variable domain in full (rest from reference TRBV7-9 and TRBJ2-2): DTGVSQNPRHKITKRGQNVTFRCDPISEHNRLYWYRQTLGQGPEFLTYFQNEAQLEKSRLLSDRFSAERPKGSFSTLEIQRTEQGDSAMYLCASSPTSGRGTGELFFGEGSRLTVL.

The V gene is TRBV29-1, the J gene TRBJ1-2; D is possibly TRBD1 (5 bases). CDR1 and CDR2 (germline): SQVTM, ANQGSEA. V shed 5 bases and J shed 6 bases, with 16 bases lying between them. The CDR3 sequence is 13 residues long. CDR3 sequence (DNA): TGCAGCGTTAGGAGAGGGGTGTTCGATGGCTACACCTTC. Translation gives CSVRRGVFDGYTF. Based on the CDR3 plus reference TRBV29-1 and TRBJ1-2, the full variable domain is SAVISQKPSRDICQRGTSLTIQCQVDSQVTMMFWYRQQPGQSLTLIATANQGSEATYESGFVIDKFPISRPNLTFSTLTVSNMSPEDSSIYLCSVRRGVFDGYTFGSGTRLTVV.

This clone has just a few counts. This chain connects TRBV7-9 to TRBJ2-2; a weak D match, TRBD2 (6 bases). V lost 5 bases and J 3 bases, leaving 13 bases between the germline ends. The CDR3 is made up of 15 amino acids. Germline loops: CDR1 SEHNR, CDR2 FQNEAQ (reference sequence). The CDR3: CASSIRLGDTGELFF. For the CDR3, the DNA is TGTGCCAGCAGCATACGACTAGGGGACACCGGGGAGCTGTTTTTT.